The TCR beta chain under discussion was sequenced for a study of shared clonotypes between healthy human individuals. Donation came from healthy HIV-negative adults that had no recent acute infections or vaccinations. CDR3 length: 14 amino acids. Trimming stripped 4 bases from V and 2 bases from J, with 8 bases between. Germline CDR1 LNHDA, CDR2 SQIVND (reference sequence). The table came from immunoSEQ multiplex PCR; TCRdb's copy has only in-frame clones and leaves some out. The data contain 2 million to 3 million clones, just over 90% of them seen just once; the ten biggest clones take up about 0.13%.

This clonotype originated in a man in his late teens or twenties in good health. The chain joins TRBV19 to TRBJ2-2; no definite D call. The sequenced material came from naive CD4+ T cells sorted from blood. The subset here: CD45RA+ positively selected. In DNA, the CDR3 is TGTGCCAGTAGTAATCCCCCAAACACCGGGGAGCTGTTTTTT. Translation gives CASSNPPNTGELFF.